These T cell receptor beta chains were read from a single sample in a study of blood T cell repertoires in COVID-19. Profiling relied on immunoSEQ multiplex PCR, and the TCRdb table lists in-frame clones only, not all of them. The profile shows a few hundred thousand clones, around 87% of them singletons. Material for sequencing was peripheral blood. These TCRs come from a human donor in a cohort sampled during active COVID-19. The CDR3 runs from the conserved cysteine through the conserved F or W.

length: 16; V: TRBV5-8; J: TRBJ2-5; CDR3: CASSLSSLAGVETQYF
length: 13; V: TRBV30; J: TRBJ1-5; CDR3: CAWSDRLYQPQHF
length: 18; V: TRBV28; J: TRBJ2-3; CDR3: CASSLPRFKGLYTDTQYF
length: 14; V: TRBV5-1; J: TRBJ2-3; CDR3: CASSFSGVTDTQYF
length: 15; V: TRBV5-4; J: TRBJ2-2; CDR3: CASSFGRANTGELFF
length: 14; V: TRBV6-5; J: TRBJ2-5; CDR3: CASRWGHLQETQYF
length: 16; V: TRBV4-1; J: TRBJ2-6; CDR3: CASSQDQGSGANVLTF
length: 18; V: TRBV9; J: TRBJ1-5; CDR3: CASSPDTPTGASNQPQHF
length: 19; V: TRBV6-2/TRBV6-3; J: TRBJ1-5; CDR3: CASSYSGTGPEVSNQPQHF
length: 15; V: TRBV5-1; J: TRBJ1-1; CDR3: CASSLTNREGTEAFF
length: 15; V: TRBV5-4; J: TRBJ2-7; CDR3: CASSNPGQISYEQYF
length: 16; V: TRBV6-4; J: TRBJ1-3; CDR3: CASSGHPGGAENTIYF
length: 15; V: TRBV6-5; J: TRBJ1-4; CDR3: CASSSATGVNEKLFF
length: 16; V: TRBV5-6; J: TRBJ2-1; CDR3: CASSLELWEGLNEQFF
length: 15; V: TRBV28; J: TRBJ2-7; CDR3: CASSTAGDRAYEQYF
length: 14; V: TRBV23-1; J: TRBJ2-7; CDR3: CASSLTGGKYEQYF
length: 13; V: TRBV10-1; J: TRBJ2-1; CDR3: CASSTSGGNEQFF
length: 16; V: TRBV30; J: TRBJ2-1; CDR3: CAWSITSRREYNEQFF
length: 14; V: TRBV7-8; J: TRBJ2-7; CDR3: CASSLGGGLYEQYF
length: 16; V: TRBV15; J: TRBJ1-2; CDR3: CATSRSKGWTANGYTF
length: 16; V: TRBV5-6; J: TRBJ1-4; CDR3: CASSPRPGKGYEKLFF
length: 15; V: TRBV10-3; J: TRBJ2-1; CDR3: CAISFGGGSYNEQFF
length: 14; V: TRBV27; J: TRBJ2-7; CDR3: CASSLQDPAYEQYF
length: 12; V: TRBV30; J: TRBJ2-7; CDR3: CAWSGPPYEQYF
length: 13; V: TRBV3-1/TRBV3-2; J: TRBJ1-1; CDR3: CASSQGAGVEAFF
length: 15; V: TRBV9; J: TRBJ1-6; CDR3: CASSGRQGSYQPLHF
length: 17; V: TRBV5-4; J: TRBJ2-2; CDR3: CASSYRPGVTNTGELFF
length: 14; V: TRBV4-2; J: TRBJ2-2; CDR3: CASSQGRRNGELFF
length: 13; V: TRBV10-3; J: TRBJ1-2; CDR3: CAISPGDGSGYIF
length: 15; V: TRBV6-5; J: TRBJ2-4; CDR3: CASSTLAGDVQIQYF
length: 16; V: TRBV4-2; J: TRBJ2-2; CDR3: CASSQEGGRALKELFF
length: 12; V: TRBV6-6; J: TRBJ2-1; CDR3: CASSYSVEGQFF
length: 18; V: TRBV7-6; J: TRBJ2-5; CDR3: CASSLGAPTGTRGETQYF
length: 14; V: TRBV10-1; J: TRBJ2-7; CDR3: CASSEGTVAYEQYF
length: 14; V: TRBV5-4; J: TRBJ2-7; CDR3: CASSGGLKGEEQYF
length: 15; V: TRBV2; J: TRBJ2-1; CDR3: CASKNNYGGGNEQFF
length: 15; V: TRBV18; J: TRBJ2-1; CDR3: CASSPTNPEGGEQFF
length: 14; V: TRBV10-3; J: TRBJ2-1; CDR3: CAISDRAGHNEQFF
length: 14; V: TRBV6-6; J: TRBJ1-3; CDR3: CASSYSGRGNTIYF
length: 15; V: TRBV25-1; J: TRBJ2-5; CDR3: CASSLAGGGQETQYF
length: 14; V: TRBV28; J: TRBJ2-3; CDR3: CASSFRVDPSTGYF
length: 15; V: TRBV7-2; J: TRBJ2-7; CDR3: CASSLSIRTPYEQYF
length: 15; V: TRBV11-2; J: TRBJ2-2; CDR3: CASSFSGGSTGELFF
length: 16; V: TRBV25-1; J: TRBJ2-3; CDR3: CASTQSGLVGTDTQYF
length: 14; V: TRBV6-5; J: TRBJ2-5; CDR3: CASSHRGRSETQYF
length: 15; V: TRBV28; J: TRBJ2-3; CDR3: CASTPNGLAGDTQYF
length: 13; V: TRBV6-5; J: TRBJ1-1; CDR3: CASSSRGGSEAFF
length: 15; V: TRBV4-1; J: TRBJ2-2; CDR3: CASSQVSQGAGELFF